Sequencing of this TCR beta chain was carried out in a study of T cell repertoires in cytomegalovirus infection. The overall study: Public TCR beta signatures provided an indication of both CMV infection and a matching HLA type. Study-level results: HLA-C-restricted CMV clonotypes gave the most frequent clonotype in two of eight donors. Pooled public TCR beta family frequency picked out CMV carriers with the relevant HLA.

TCRdb re-derived calls from the reads in MiXCR, one entry per CDR3 protein. This table has under 150,000 distinct CDR3 sequences, about 24% appearing once. Remarks on this clonotype: Its antigen remains unknown.

Looked up from germline, CDR1 is MDHEN and CDR2 is SYDVKM. V was shortened by 8 bases and J by 0 bases, with 20 bases between the two germline ends. The CDR3 sequence is 17 residues long. The specimen sequenced was PBMCs, sequenced either directly or after in vitro stimulation (not recorded which). This receptor was taken from a human donor in good health (CMV status not recorded). Some clones in this sample may be carry-over from other donors' samples. The chain has TRBV28 and TRBJ1-3; D uncertain. For the CDR3, the DNA is TGTGCCAGCTACCCTCCCTCGGGCAGTACCTCTGGAAACACCATATATTTT. It specifies CASYPPSGSTSGNTIYF.